Here is one TCR beta chain with its context. There is no known antigen for this receptor. Base qualities were left out, and no much larger clone turns up one base away. The immunoSEQ assay was used to sequence TCR beta chain CDR3 regions from genomic DNA. Primers annealing to V and J segments amplified rearranged VDJ segments. Concerning the study's data processing: Clonality and richness metrics were computed with the ImmunoSeq Analyzer software. To find clones with differing abundance between regions, Fisher's exact test was applied together with a beta-binomial method for extra stringency. Entries here come from immuneACCESS through TCRdb and include only in-frame sequences with V and J called. Some clones fail to appear in such tables; in the studies checked, an unresolved V gene covers under half of the shortfall, and the cause of the remainder is unknown. V, J and clone size derive from that table, while D and trimming were established from the DNA sequence. In all, the sample holds about 20,000 clones, and around two thirds of those were seen once. The ten top clones hold about a sixth of the sample.

All patients had early-stage hepatocellular carcinoma and received no therapy before surgical resection. Sampled areas lacked macroscopic evidence of necrosis or hemorrhage. In a couple of patients, TCR sequencing (ImmunoSeq) was performed on multiple regions. Frozen resection tissue samples were collected at least 1 cm apart from each other. The N label marked samples taken from nontumoral liver tissue adjacent to the tumor. Genomic DNA was extracted from bulk tissue using the DNeasy blood and tissue kit. These data belong to a study of intratumoral heterogeneity in liver cancer. Context from the whole study: In the full approximately 15-patient cohort, the median age was 63 years and the majority of patients were male. To examine intratumor heterogeneity, the study integrated RNA-seq, DNA sequencing, TCR-seq and SNP array data obtained from multiple regions of hepatocellular carcinoma specimens. The full cohort included 70 to 80 multiregional samples from around 15 HCC patients, consisting of approximately 50 tumoral regions and about 20 adjacent nontumoral regions. The paper's findings and limits, for the study overall: A relatively low patient number and under-sampled tumor-infiltrating lymphocyte representation were acknowledged by the authors as limitations.

This clonotype originated in a woman in her 70s with hepatocellular carcinoma. Sequences were derived from tumor-adjacent normal tissue, sampled before any cancer treatment.

This receptor has the CDR3 CASSFPTGIQPQHF. The DNA sequence is given as TGTGCCAGCAGTTTCCCGACAGGGATTCAGCCCCAGCATTTT. The V and J genes are TRBV28 and TRBJ1-5, with 7 bases in between that match TRBD1. Including cysteine and phenylalanine, the CDR3 has 14 amino acids. Only the CDR3 DNA is retained, 42 bases long and in frame from the first base. The germline V gene gives CDR1 as MDHEN and CDR2 as SYDVKM. V loses 3 bases at its end and J loses 6 bases; junction bases beyond the gene matches: 5.